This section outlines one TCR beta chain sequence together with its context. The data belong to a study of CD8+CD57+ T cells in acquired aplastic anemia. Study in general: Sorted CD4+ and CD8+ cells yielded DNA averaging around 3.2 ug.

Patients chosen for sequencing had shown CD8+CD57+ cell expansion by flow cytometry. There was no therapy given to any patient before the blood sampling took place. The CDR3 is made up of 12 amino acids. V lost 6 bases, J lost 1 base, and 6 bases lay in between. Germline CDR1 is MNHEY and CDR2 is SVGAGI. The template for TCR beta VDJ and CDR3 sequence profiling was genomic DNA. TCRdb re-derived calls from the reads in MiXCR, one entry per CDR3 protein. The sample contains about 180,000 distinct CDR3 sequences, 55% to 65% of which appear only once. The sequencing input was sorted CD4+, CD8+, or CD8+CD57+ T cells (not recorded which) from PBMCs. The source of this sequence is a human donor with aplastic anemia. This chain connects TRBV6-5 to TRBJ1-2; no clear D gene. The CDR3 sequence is CASRVDNYGYTF. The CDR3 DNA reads TGTGCCAGCAGAGTGGATAACTATGGCTACACCTTC.